Shown below are 7 T cell receptor beta chains from a single sample sequenced in a study of T cell responses to AZD1222 COVID-19 vaccine (dated by TCRdb to the early 2020s). Library prep was done by the immunoSEQ multiplex PCR assay. As stored in TCRdb, this immuneACCESS dataset retains in-frame rearrangements with V and J assigned. A fraction of the clones does not appear; measured against another copy, unresolved V genes explain less than half of the discrepancy, and the remainder lacks a known reason. In this sample the table shows over 100,000 clones, about nine tenths of which occur a single time. The top ten clonotypes cover roughly 4.5% of the sample. This specimen's time point label, interpreted: baseline before first vaccination. Sequenced here: peripheral blood, sampled on day 0 of AZD1222 vaccination. The receptor source for this set is an adult in good health.

This clone has just a few counts. This sequence joins TRBV6-1 and TRBJ1-4, with TRBD1 identical over 9 bases. Trimming removed 4 bases from V and 3 bases from J; junction bases left unmatched: 6. The germline CDR1 and CDR2 sequences are MNHNS and SASEGT. The CDR3 has 16 residues. The CDR3 loop reads CASSGGTGPSNEKLFF. The CDR3 coding sequence is TGTGCCAGCAGTGGGGGGACAGGGCCGTCTAATGAAAAACTGTTTTTT.

The chain carries TRBV18 and TRBJ1-3, with a possible D match to TRBD1 (5 bases). Germline CDR1 and CDR2: KGHSH and LQKENI. The CDR3 runs to 15 residues. V was cut by 3 bases and J by 2 bases, with 11 bases left in between. The CDR3 sequence is CASSPHKGPGNTIYF. DNA for the CDR3: TGTGCCAGCTCACCTCACAAGGGGCCTGGAAACACCATATATTTT.

This clone is judged medium-sized (0.01 to 0.1%). V is TRBV6-2 or TRBV6-3 and J is TRBJ2-7, with 10 bases identical to TRBD1. Germline V gene sequence: CDR1 MNHEY, CDR2 SVGEGT. Trimming removed 2 bases from V and 4 bases from J; junction bases left unmatched: 11. The length of the CDR3 is 17 residues. The CDR3 nucleotides are TGTGCCAGCAGTTACGGTGGGGGACAGGGGAATTTTTACGAGCAGTACTTC. Translation gives CASSYGGGQGNFYEQYF.

This chain joins TRBV4-3 and TRBJ2-2, with 7 bases fitting TRBD1. Unmatched junction bases numbered 2, after V lost 3 bases and J lost 1 base. Germline CDR1 LGHNA, CDR2 YSLEER. The CDR3 runs to 15 residues. The DNA of the CDR3 is TGCGCCAGCAGCCAGGGGACAGTGAACACCGGGGAGCTGTTTTTT. This gives the protein CASSQGTVNTGELFF.

J is TRBJ2-5 and V is TRBV7-3; D gene ambiguous. From germline, CDR1 is SGHTA and CDR2 FQGTGA. The CDR3 is made up of 12 amino acids. The V gene lost 5 bases and the J gene lost 10 bases, with 14 bases spanning the gap. CDR3 amino acids: CASSRRVMIQYF. CDR3 sequence (DNA): TGTGCCAGCAGCCGAAGGGTTATGATCCAGTACTTC.

CDR3 nucleotides: TGTGCCAGCACCGTGGGGACCCTACTCTACACCTTC. Protein product: CASTVGTLLYTF. V is TRBV12-3 or TRBV12-4 and J is TRBJ1-2; D possibly corresponds to TRBD1 (5 bases). The V end was cut by 7 bases, the J end by 10 bases, with 16 bases between. CDR3 length: 12 residues.

V and J are TRBV18 and TRBJ2-4; perhaps TRBD2 as D (5 bases). This CDR3 is 19 amino acids long. V lost 2 bases, J lost 2 bases, and 22 bases lay in between. From germline, CDR1 is KGHSH and CDR2 LQKENI. The CDR3 nucleotides are TGTGCCAGCTCACCAAATCCGGGAATCATCGTAAACCCCAAAAACATTCAGTACTTC. This sequence encodes CASSPNPGIIVNPKNIQYF.